This T cell receptor (beta chain) was sequenced during a study of blood T cell repertoires in COVID-19. The table came from immunoSEQ multiplex PCR; TCRdb's copy has only in-frame clones and leaves some out. The sample has about 89,000 clones; approximately 86% are singletons. Per the germline V gene, CDR1 is LNHDA and CDR2 is SQIVND (reference sequence). This CDR3 region has 17 residues. V gave up 4 bases and J gave up 4 bases; unmatched junction bases: 11. The rearrangement joins TRBV19 to TRBJ2-1; 9 bases map to TRBD2. Sequencing was carried out using peripheral blood. This TCR came from an elderly man with active or convalescent COVID-19. The CDR3 sequence: CASSKTPGLAYYNEQFF. CDR3 DNA sequence: TGTGCCAGTAGTAAGACCCCGGGACTAGCATATTACAATGAGCAGTTCTTC.